One TCR beta chain is described in this entry. No antigen is known for it. Assay used: immunoSEQ multiplex PCR; TCRdb lists only in-frame clones, some missing. This sample has 2 million to 2.5 million clones, with approximately 93% found just once. The entry originates in a study of shared clonotypes between healthy human individuals. Whole-study findings and limits: Between a few donors, naive CD4 clonotypes were shared at a level of about 5%.

The CDR3 loop spans 13 amino acids. V was cut by 4 bases and J by 6 bases, with 10 bases left in between. Germline-derived CDR1 and CDR2 are SGDLS and YYNGEE. Sample: naive CD4+ T cells from PBMCs. Subset defined: CD45RA+ positively selected. The V gene is TRBV9, the J gene TRBJ2-2; D remains unclear. This clonotype was sampled from a man younger than 35 in good health. Some clones in this sample may be carry-over from other donors' samples. This CDR3 is CASSPPSSGELFF. The CDR3, as DNA: TGTGCCAGCAGCCCCCCGTCGTCCGGGGAGCTGTTTTTT.